Sequencing of this T cell receptor (beta chain) was carried out in a study of blood T cell repertoires in COVID-19. Overall study: The United States, Italy and Spain provided the acute and convalescent COVID-19 samples. Nucleic acid was either cDNA or gDNA, and it came from T cells, B-cell-depleted T cells, or PBMCs.

As originally analysed: Amplification with reference gene primers provided the estimates of nucleated cell counts. The repertoire was sequenced with immunoSEQ multiplex PCR; TCRdb's copy has only in-frame clones and lacks some. V and J calls and clone size are given by that table; D and trimming were obtained from the DNA. The repertoire holds some 200,000 clones, with about 89% as singletons. The clonotype comes from a middle-aged man with active or convalescent COVID-19. Sequencing was carried out using peripheral blood.

The CDR3 nucleotides are TGTGCCAGCAGCCAACTGGGGCCGCAGTATTTT. Residues: CASSQLGPQYF. This sequence joins TRBV3-1 (or the pseudogene TRBV3-2) and TRBJ2-3; TRBD1 is a possible D gene (5 bases). The ends were cut back, 2 bases at V and 10 bases at J, with 7 bases in the middle. Germline CDR1 LGHDT, CDR2 YNNKEL (reference sequence). The CDR3 runs to 11 residues.